The next 11 T cell receptor beta chains were all read from a single sample in a study of OX40 agonist ivuxolimab in advanced cancers. Receptor amplification or capture employed the immunoSEQ multiplex PCR assay. TCRdb took this table from immuneACCESS and kept in-frame rearrangements with V and J called. Such tables lack part of the clones; where checked against another copy, unresolved V genes explain under half of the gap, and the rest is unexplained. The sample table shows about 60,000 clones, and roughly 80% are seen once. The top ten hold 1.5% to 2.5% of the sample. The sample consisted of CD4+ or CD8+ T cells sorted from blood, taken in a trial of the OX40 agonist ivuxolimab. The receptor source for this set is an adult with an advanced solid tumor such as melanoma, head and neck, liver or kidney cancer.

The chain combines TRBV6-1 with TRBJ1-1, with D tentatively TRBD1 (6 bases). This CDR3 spans 15 amino acids. Germline CDR1 MNHNS, CDR2 SASEGT. V was pared by 7 bases and J by 7 bases, with 22 bases between. The CDR3 sequence: CASILRTAGWGEAFF. CDR3 bases: TGTGCCAGCATCCTAAGGACAGCTGGATGGGGTGAAGCTTTCTTT.

The table lists this clone with a count of one. The chain's CDR3 is CASSLFQGGGNQPQHF. The CDR3 nucleotides are TGTGCCAGCAGCTTGTTCCAGGGGGGCGGTAATCAGCCCCAGCATTTT. V and J are TRBV5-6 and TRBJ1-5; TRBD1 aligns across 7 bases. Losses at the gene ends were 1 base for V and 4 bases for J; bases not matched to a gene: 8. Germline loops: CDR1 SGHDT, CDR2 YYEEEE. This CDR3 region has 16 residues.

The chain links TRBV29-1 to TRBJ1-1; D uncertain. Trimming cost V 4 bases and J 1 base, with 10 bases left between them. The germline CDR1 and CDR2 sequences are SQVTM and ANQGSEA. The CDR3 is 13 residues long. The DNA for the CDR3 is TGCAGCGTTGCTAGGAGCCCGAACACTGAAGCTTTCTTT. Amino acid sequence: CSVARSPNTEAFF.

V gene TRBV4-1 combines with J gene TRBJ2-5; 11 bases agree with TRBD2. Trimming cost V 0 bases and J 4 bases; bases outside gene matches: 7. The CDR3 length is 17 residues. Germline V gives CDR1 MGHRA, CDR2 YSYEKL. CDR3 coding DNA: TGCGCCAGCAGCCAAGATCAATTAACTAGCGGGAGAGAGACCCAGTACTTC. It codes for CASSQDQLTSGRETQYF.

J is TRBJ2-3 and V is TRBV20-1; D perhaps matches TRBD2 (6 bases). CDR3 length: 11 amino acids. Germline assignment: CDR1 DFQATT and CDR2 SNEGSKA (reference sequence). In DNA form, the CDR3 reads TGCACTAGCGCCTCTAGGGATACGCAGTATTTT. It encodes CTSASRDTQYF.

V gene TRBV4-2 combines with J gene TRBJ2-4, with 7 nucleotides matching TRBD2. After removal of 1 base from V and 6 bases from J, the junction contained 6 bases not matched to a gene. This CDR3 contains 15 residues. CDR1 and CDR2 from the germline V gene are LGHNA and YNFKEQ. In nucleotides, the CDR3 is TGTGCCAGCAGCCAAGTTGGGGAGGGAGGAAACATTCAGTACTTC. Its protein product is CASSQVGEGGNIQYF.

This chain connects TRBV4-2 to TRBJ2-6, with 10 bases aligning to TRBD1. Unmatched junction bases numbered 17, after V lost 4 bases and J lost 2 bases. The CDR3 is 21 residues long. CDR1 LGHNA and CDR2 YNFKEQ come from the germline V gene. The CDR3 nucleotides read TGTGCCAGCAGCCCTCGGCCGACAGGGGGCATGGGGTTTACTGGGGCCAACGTCCTGACTTTC. Translating it yields CASSPRPTGGMGFTGANVLTF.

The rearrangement links TRBV5-1 to TRBJ2-1; TRBD2 agrees at 15 bases. The CDR3 consists of 18 residues. Trimming at V came to 2 bases and at J to 3 bases, leaving 6 bases not matched to a gene. Per germline, CDR1 SGHRS and CDR2 YFSETQ. In DNA form, the CDR3 reads TGCGCCAGCAGCTTAACTCCGGGACTAGCGGGAGGCTACAATGAGCAGTTCTTC. Translation gives CASSLTPGLAGGYNEQFF.

The V gene is TRBV7-7, the J gene TRBJ2-5; 9 bases are shared with TRBD2. The V segment lost 1 base and the J segment 2 bases; nucleotides outside the gene matches: 5. The CDR3 is made up of 16 amino acids. Germline CDR1 and CDR2: SSHAT and FNYEAQ (reference sequence). The DNA for the CDR3 is TGTGCCAGCAGCTTAGGGGCTAGCGGGGCTCAAGAGACCCAGTACTTC. Its protein is CASSLGASGAQETQYF.

The chain couples TRBV10-1 to TRBJ1-1; the D gene is possibly TRBD1 (5 bases). The germline V and J ends were trimmed by 3 bases and 1 base, with 12 bases remaining between them. The CDR3 contains 15 residues. CDR1 WNHNN and CDR2 SYGVQD come from the germline V gene (reference sequence). CDR3 in amino acids: CASSEKITGNTEAFF. The CDR3 DNA follows: TGCGCCAGCAGTGAAAAGATAACAGGGAACACTGAAGCTTTCTTT.

The chain is built from TRBV5-1 and TRBJ2-2, with D unclear. The CDR3 spans 14 residues. Germline V gene lookup returns CDR1 SGHRS and CDR2 YFSETQ. V dropped 0 bases and J dropped 5 bases, with 8 bases sitting between them. The chain's CDR3 is CASSLEGHTGELFF. The CDR3, as DNA: TGCGCCAGCAGCTTGGAAGGTCATACCGGGGAGCTGTTTTTT.